These 23 T cell receptor beta chains originate from one sample sequenced in a study of patients and donors after allogeneic stem cell transplantation. TCRdb re-called the RT-PCR reads with MiXCR, one entry per CDR3 protein. This sample carries about 230,000 distinct CDR3 sequences, around an eighth of them seen once, and the ten largest clones take around 10%. Input material: blood, either unsorted or a sorted T cell fraction (not recorded which). These receptors came from a human donor who was either an allogeneic HSCT recipient or a stem cell or donor lymphocyte infusion donor (not recorded which). It is not recorded whose cells these are; they may come from a transplant donor.

This clonotype was picked up a small number of times. The rearrangement links TRBV19 to TRBJ2-1; 7 bases line up with TRBD1. The CDR3 contains 11 residues. Germline V CDR1 and CDR2: LNHDA, SQIVND (reference sequence). Trimming removed 6 bases from V and 12 bases from J; junction bases left unmatched: 5. CDR3 sequence reads: CASRYRDRQFF. The CDR3 nucleotides are TGTGCCAGTAGATACCGGGACAGGCAGTTCTTC.

This clonotype was counted between two and nine times. CDR3 nucleotides: TGCGCCAGCAGTGGGGGACTAGTTGAGACCCAGTACTTC. Protein: CASSGGLVETQYF. The chain recombines TRBV10-1 with TRBJ2-5; 8 bases line up with TRBD2. Germline trimming cut 4 bases from V and 5 bases from J; bases unmatched to any gene: 3. The germline V gene encodes CDR1 WNHNN and CDR2 SYGVQD (reference sequence). The CDR3 loop spans 13 amino acids.

This clonotype was seen a few times. This sequence joins TRBV30 and TRBJ1-2; 7 bases are shared with TRBD1. Germline trimming cut 3 bases from V and 4 bases from J; bases unmatched to any gene: 2. Germline assignment: CDR1 GTSNPN and CDR2 SVGIG (reference sequence). This CDR3 has 12 amino acids. The CDR3 DNA sequence: TGTGCCTGGAGAGACAGGGCCTATGGCTACACCTTC. It encodes CAWRDRAYGYTF.

This clonotype was detected a few times. The chain combines TRBV20-1 with TRBJ2-1, with TRBD2 identical over 8 bases. The CDR3 runs to 14 residues. The ends lost 6 bases at V and 0 bases at J; junction bases unmatched: 4. Germline values: CDR1 DFQATT, CDR2 SNEGSKA (reference sequence). CDR3 bases: TGCAGTGCCCGGAGCGGGGGCTCCTACAATGAGCAGTTCTTC. Its translation: CSARSGGSYNEQFF.

This clonotype has only a few counts. The chain joins TRBV7-2 to TRBJ1-5; D unclear. The length of the CDR3 is 13 residues. Deletions cut 5 bases from V and 7 bases from J, with 12 bases between. Germline V lookup: CDR1 SGHTA, CDR2 FQGNSA. The CDR3 bases are TGTGCCAGCAGCCGATCGGTCGAGCAGCCCCAGCATTTT. Translating gives CASSRSVEQPQHF. The variable domain in full, completed from reference TRBV7-2 and TRBJ1-5, reads GAGVSQSPSNKVTEKGKDVELRCDPISGHTALYWYRQSLGQGLEFLIYFQGNSAPDKSGLPSDRFSAERTGGSVSTLTIQRTQQEDSAVYLCASSRSVEQPQHFGDGTRLSIL.

This clonotype appeared a single time. The chain has TRBV27 and TRBJ1-1; D unresolved. The CDR3 spans 14 residues. Trimming took off 4 bases at V and 5 bases at J, with 14 bases between the two ends. Germline V lookup: CDR1 MNHEY, CDR2 SMNVEV (reference sequence). The CDR3 nucleotides read TGTGCCAGCAGTTCGAACCTCCAAGGTACTGAAGCTTTCTTT. It translates to CASSSNLQGTEAFF.

This clonotype was detected only a few times. The CDR3 nucleotides are TGTGCCACCAGCCCACCGTACCAAGAGACCCAGTACTTC. It is translated as CATSPPYQETQYF. This sequence joins TRBV24-1 and TRBJ2-5; D call uncertain. The V and J ends lost 7 bases and 0 bases respectively, with 8 bases between them. The CDR3 contains 13 residues. Germline V CDR1 and CDR2: KGHDR, SFDVKD.

The rearrangement uses TRBV28 and TRBJ2-7; D unresolved. The germline V and J ends were trimmed by 4 bases and 2 bases, with 12 bases remaining between them. The V gene's germline CDR1 is MDHEN and CDR2 SYDVKM. The CDR3 has 14 residues. CDR3 loop: CASSSPQLPYEQYF. DNA of the CDR3: TGTGCCAGCAGTTCCCCACAGCTCCCCTACGAGCAGTACTTC. Looking up the rest from reference TRBV28 and TRBJ2-7 gives the full variable domain: DVKVTQSSRYLVKRTGEKVFLECVQDMDHENMFWYRQDPGLGLRLIYFSYDVKMKEKGDIPEGYSVSREKKERFSLILESASTNQTSMYLCASSSPQLPYEQYFGPGTRLTVT.

This clonotype has a count of ten or more. The gene calls are TRBV12-3 or TRBV12-4 and TRBJ2-2; D remains unclear. Trimming shortened V by 3 bases and J by 2 bases, and 16 bases separated the two germline ends. CDR3 length: 17 amino acids. CDR3 in DNA: TGTGCCAGCAGTTTTATGGGTTCCAGAGTAAACACCGGGGAGCTGTTTTTT. Translating it yields CASSFMGSRVNTGELFF.

V gene TRBV7-2 combines with J gene TRBJ1-3; 12 bases match TRBD1. The CDR3 has 15 amino acids. Germline V lookup: CDR1 SGHTA, CDR2 FQGNSA. J lost 3 bases, V lost 5 bases, and 2 bases had no gene match. CDR3 bases: TGTGCCAGCAGCAGGGACAGGGGGCTTGGAAACACCATATATTTT. It yields the protein CASSRDRGLGNTIYF.

In this sample, this clonotype turned up a few times. The rearrangement uses TRBV7-9 and TRBJ2-5; 8 positions match TRBD1. Germline loops: CDR1 SEHNR, CDR2 FQNEAQ (reference sequence). V lost 3 bases and J lost 1; bases outside the gene matches: 7. This CDR3 region has 16 residues. The CDR3 here is CASSFSSGTGQETQYF. CDR3 coding DNA: TGTGCCAGCAGCTTTAGTTCGGGGACAGGCCAAGAGACCCAGTACTTC.

This clonotype was recorded many times. The V gene is TRBV29-1, the J gene TRBJ2-7, with D unclear. This CDR3 contains 11 residues. V lost 7 bases, J lost 3 bases, and 10 bases lay in between. Germline CDR1 and CDR2: SQVTM and ANQGSEA. CDR3 sequence: CSALGNYEQYF. CDR3 nucleotide sequence: TGCAGCGCCCTAGGCAACTACGAGCAGTACTTC.

This clonotype appeared many times. V gene TRBV5-1 combines with J gene TRBJ2-1, with a weak D call TRBD1 (5 bases). In germline, CDR1 is SGHRS, CDR2 YFSETQ. V was pared by 0 bases and J by 15 bases, with 13 bases between. The CDR3 runs to 12 residues. The CDR3 DNA sequence: TGCGCCAGCAGCTTGGAGGGCAGGGTCGGGTTCTTC. Amino acid sequence: CASSLEGRVGFF.

This clonotype was seen ten or more times. V is TRBV20-1 and J is TRBJ2-5; 8 nucleotides align to TRBD2. The CDR3 totals 14 residues. Germline assignment: CDR1 DFQATT and CDR2 SNEGSKA (reference sequence). J gave up 5 bases and V 1 base, and 6 bases lay outside the gene matches. CDR3 loop: CSARGPAGDETQYF. The CDR3 DNA follows: TGCAGTGCTAGAGGGCCAGCGGGAGACGAGACCCAGTACTTC.

The chain carries TRBV6-1 and TRBJ1-2; possibly TRBD1 for D (6 bases). Trimming took 11 bases from V and 2 from J, leaving 15 bases between them. The CDR3 runs to 13 residues. The V gene's germline CDR1 is MNHNS and CDR2 SASEGT. This chain's CDR3 is CAGSTGHNYGYTF. DNA of the CDR3: TGTGCCGGATCGACAGGACACAACTATGGCTACACCTTC.

The gene calls are TRBV29-1 and TRBJ2-1, with 10 bases identical to TRBD1. The CDR3 runs 15 residues. CDR1 and CDR2 (germline): SQVTM, ANQGSEA. V shed 6 bases, J shed 6 bases, and the junction held 11 bases outside the gene matches. The CDR3 nucleotides are TGCAGCGTCCGACTCGGGACAGGGGTGGGCAATGAGCAGTTCTTC. This codes for CSVRLGTGVGNEQFF.

CDR3 in DNA: TGCAGCGTCGGGAGCCCTGAAGCTTTCTTT. Protein product: CSVGSPEAFF. The chain employs TRBV29-1 and TRBJ1-1; D remains unclear. The CDR3 length is 10 residues. Germline values: CDR1 SQVTM, CDR2 ANQGSEA. The V end was cut by 6 bases, the J end by 6 bases, with 8 bases between.

This clonotype was counted a few times. The chain carries TRBV5-1 and TRBJ2-3, with 9 bases fitting TRBD2. Trimming removed 0 bases from V and 0 bases from J; junction bases left unmatched: 8. Germline CDR1 is SGHRS and CDR2 is YFSETQ. There are 18 residues in the CDR3. CDR3 coding DNA: TGCGCCAGCAGCTTGGGAGCGGGGGGCCGGACTAGCACAGATACGCAGTATTTT. It codes for CASSLGAGGRTSTDTQYF.

This clonotype was counted a few times. The chain has TRBV7-3 and TRBJ2-1; tentatively, D is TRBD1 or TRBD2 (5 bases each). The length of the CDR3 is 14 residues. V lost 5 bases, J lost 5 bases, and 13 bases lay in between. CDR1 and CDR2 from the germline V gene are SGHTA and FQGTGA. CDR3 DNA: TGTGCCAGCAGCGGTTCCGGGGCGAACAATGAGCAGTTCTTC. Protein product: CASSGSGANNEQFF.

The chain joins TRBV20-1 to TRBJ2-5, with TRBD2 matching over 13 bases. The CDR3 is 17 amino acids. V lost 0 bases to trimming and J lost 4 bases; unmatched junction nucleotides: 8. Germline V gene sequence: CDR1 DFQATT, CDR2 SNEGSKA (reference sequence). CDR3 DNA: TGCAGTGCTAGAGATCCATGGGGACTAGCGGGAAGAGAGACCCAGTACTTC. The encoded protein is CSARDPWGLAGRETQYF.

This clonotype was found a few times. The chain joins TRBV7-2 to TRBJ1-2, with D unclear. V was pared by 4 bases and J by 4 bases, with 16 bases between. The CDR3 sequence is 15 residues long. Germline CDR1 is SGHTA and CDR2 is FQGNSA. In nucleotides, the CDR3 is TGTGCCAGCAGCTCTCACCCTTCTCAGAGCTATGGCTACACCTTC. Encoded protein: CASSSHPSQSYGYTF.

The chain couples TRBV6-4 to TRBJ2-5; D uncertain. Germline V CDR1 and CDR2: MRHNA, SNTAGT. V lost 5 bases, J lost 1 base, and 14 bases lay in between. The CDR3 has 15 residues. For the CDR3, the DNA is TGTGCCAGCAGTTCCCCCCTCCTTTCCCAAGAGACCCAGTACTTC. Translated, it gives CASSSPLLSQETQYF.

The gene calls are TRBV4-2 and TRBJ2-5, with 9 bases lining up with TRBD2. There are 14 residues in the CDR3. Germline trimming cut 1 base from V and 7 bases from J; bases unmatched to any gene: 4. Germline CDR1 is LGHNA and CDR2 is YNFKEQ. DNA of the CDR3: TGTGCCAGCAGCCAAGTCATTAGCGGGGGGACCCAGTACTTC. This sequence encodes CASSQVISGGTQYF.